This T cell receptor (beta chain) was captured by sequencing in a study of cytotoxic CD8 clonotypes in ibrutinib-treated CLL. Study summary: Across samples, productive templates numbered about 280,000 and productive rearrangements reached 80,000 to 100,000 on average. General observations from the study: Among the clonotypes, public ones were uncommon and contracted or held stable on treatment.

This CDR3 spans 19 amino acids. J lost 2 bases, V lost 3 bases, and 19 bases had no gene match. CDR1 is MNHEY, CDR2 SMNVEV, per germline (reference sequence). Depth targeted 1 in 200,000 to 1 in 1 million T cells, averaging 10x coverage per clonotype. Profiled with immunoSEQ multiplex PCR; TCRdb holds only in-frame clones, not every one. The data contain about 32,000 clones, around 75% of them singletons. Turning to this clone: Its antigen is not known.

The J gene is TRBJ2-7, the V gene TRBV27; 7 bases agree with TRBD1. The source is a human donor with chronic lymphocytic leukemia. Sample: PBMCs, taken at disease progression, from a patient treated with ibrutinib. DNA of the CDR3: TGTGCCAGCAGTTTTTCTACAAGCCGACACACAGGGGTCCCCTACGAGCAGTACTTC. It encodes CASSFSTSRHTGVPYEQYF.